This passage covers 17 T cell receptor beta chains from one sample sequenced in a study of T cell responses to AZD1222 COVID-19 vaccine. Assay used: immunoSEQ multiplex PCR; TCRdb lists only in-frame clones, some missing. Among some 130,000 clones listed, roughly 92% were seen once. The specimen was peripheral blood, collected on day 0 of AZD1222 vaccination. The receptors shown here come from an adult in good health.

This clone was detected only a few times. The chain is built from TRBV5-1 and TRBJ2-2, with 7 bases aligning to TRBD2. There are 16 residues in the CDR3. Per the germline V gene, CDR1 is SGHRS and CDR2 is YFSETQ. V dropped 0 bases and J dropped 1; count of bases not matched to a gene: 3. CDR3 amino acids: CASSLVVAGNTGELFF. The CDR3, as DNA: TGCGCCAGCAGCTTGGTGGTAGCGGGGAACACCGGGGAGCTGTTTTTT.

CDR3 nucleotides: TGCAGCGTTGAAAGGGGGACAGATACGCAGTATTTT. Its translation is CSVERGTDTQYF. This chain links TRBV29-1 with TRBJ2-3; TRBD1 might be the D (6 bases). CDR1 and CDR2 from the germline V gene are SQVTM and ANQGSEA. The CDR3 is made up of 12 amino acids. Trimming left V 2 bases short and J 3 bases short, with 6 bases between.

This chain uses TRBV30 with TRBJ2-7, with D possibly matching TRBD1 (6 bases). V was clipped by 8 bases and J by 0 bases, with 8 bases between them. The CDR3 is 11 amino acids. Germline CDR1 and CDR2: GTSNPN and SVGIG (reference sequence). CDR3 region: CAQGHSYEQYF. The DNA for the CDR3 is TGTGCCCAGGGGCACTCCTACGAGCAGTACTTC.

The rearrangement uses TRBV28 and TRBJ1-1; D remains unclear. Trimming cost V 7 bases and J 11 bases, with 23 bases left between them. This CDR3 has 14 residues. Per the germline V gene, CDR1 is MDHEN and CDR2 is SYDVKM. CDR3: CASNPTRPTAAAFF. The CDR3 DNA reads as TGTGCCAGCAACCCAACGAGACCAACAGCCGCGGCTTTCTTT.

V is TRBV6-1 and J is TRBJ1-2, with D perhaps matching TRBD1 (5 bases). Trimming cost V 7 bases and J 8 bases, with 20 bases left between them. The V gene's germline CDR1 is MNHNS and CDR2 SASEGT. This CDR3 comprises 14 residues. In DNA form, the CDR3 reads TGTGCCAGCATTAAAGGATCTGGCGGGGCAGGCTACACCTTC. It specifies CASIKGSGGAGYTF.

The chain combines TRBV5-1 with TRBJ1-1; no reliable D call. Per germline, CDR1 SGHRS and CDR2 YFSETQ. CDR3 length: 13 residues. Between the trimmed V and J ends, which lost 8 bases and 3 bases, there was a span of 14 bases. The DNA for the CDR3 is TGCGCCAGTTTTTCGGACGGCTACACTGAAGCTTTCTTT. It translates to CASFSDGYTEAFF.

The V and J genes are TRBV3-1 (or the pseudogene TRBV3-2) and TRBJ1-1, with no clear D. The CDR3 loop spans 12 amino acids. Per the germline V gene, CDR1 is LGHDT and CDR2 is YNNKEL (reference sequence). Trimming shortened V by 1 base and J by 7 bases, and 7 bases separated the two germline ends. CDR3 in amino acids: CASSQGRGEAFF. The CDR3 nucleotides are TGTGCCAGCAGCCAAGGGAGAGGTGAAGCTTTCTTT.

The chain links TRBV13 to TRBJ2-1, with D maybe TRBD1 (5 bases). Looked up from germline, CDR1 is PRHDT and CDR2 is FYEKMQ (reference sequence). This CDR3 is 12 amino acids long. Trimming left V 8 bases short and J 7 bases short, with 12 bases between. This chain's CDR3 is CASGQGGNEQFF. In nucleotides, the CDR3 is TGTGCCAGCGGCCAGGGTGGGAATGAGCAGTTCTTC. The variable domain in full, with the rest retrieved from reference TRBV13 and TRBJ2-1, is AAGVIQSPRHLIKEKRETATLKCYPIPRHDTVYWYQQGPGQDPQFLISFYEKMQSDKGSIPDRFSAQQFSDYHSELNMSSLELGDSALYFCASGQGGNEQFFGPGTRLTVL.

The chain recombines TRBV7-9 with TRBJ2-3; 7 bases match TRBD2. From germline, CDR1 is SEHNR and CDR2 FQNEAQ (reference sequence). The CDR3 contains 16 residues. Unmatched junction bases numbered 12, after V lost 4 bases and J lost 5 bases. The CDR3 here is CASSSLRREIKDTQYF. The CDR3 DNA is TGTGCCAGCAGCTCCTTACGGCGGGAGATCAAAGATACGCAGTATTTT.

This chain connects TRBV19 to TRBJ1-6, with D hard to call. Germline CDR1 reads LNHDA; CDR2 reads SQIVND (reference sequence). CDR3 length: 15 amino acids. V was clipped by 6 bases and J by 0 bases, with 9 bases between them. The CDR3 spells CASRPKVSYNSPLHF. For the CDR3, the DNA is TGTGCCAGTAGGCCAAAAGTCTCCTATAATTCACCCCTCCACTTT.

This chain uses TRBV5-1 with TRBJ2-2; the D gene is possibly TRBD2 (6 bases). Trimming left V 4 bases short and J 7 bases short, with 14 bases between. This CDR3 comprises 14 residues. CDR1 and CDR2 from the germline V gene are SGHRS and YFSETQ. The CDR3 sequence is CASSLDGGGGELFF. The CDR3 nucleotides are TGCGCCAGCAGCCTGGACGGGGGAGGCGGGGAGCTGTTTTTT.

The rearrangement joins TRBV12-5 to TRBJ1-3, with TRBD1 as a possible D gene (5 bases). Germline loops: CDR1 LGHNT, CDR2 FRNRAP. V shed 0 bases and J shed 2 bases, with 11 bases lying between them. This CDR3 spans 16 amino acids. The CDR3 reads CASGLVRGGPGNTIYF. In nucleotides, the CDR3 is TGTGCTAGTGGTTTGGTTCGGGGGGGACCTGGAAACACCATATATTTT.

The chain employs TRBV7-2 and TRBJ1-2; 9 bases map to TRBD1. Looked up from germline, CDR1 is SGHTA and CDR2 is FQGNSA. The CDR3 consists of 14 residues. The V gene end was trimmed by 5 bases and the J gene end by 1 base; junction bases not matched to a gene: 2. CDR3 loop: CASSTTGGNYGYTF. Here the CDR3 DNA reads TGTGCCAGCAGCACGACAGGGGGTAACTATGGCTACACCTTC. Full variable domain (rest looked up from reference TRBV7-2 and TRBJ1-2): GAGVSQSPSNKVTEKGKDVELRCDPISGHTALYWYRQSLGQGLEFLIYFQGNSAPDKSGLPSDRFSAERTGGSVSTLTIQRTQQEDSAVYLCASSTTGGNYGYTFGSGTRLTVV.

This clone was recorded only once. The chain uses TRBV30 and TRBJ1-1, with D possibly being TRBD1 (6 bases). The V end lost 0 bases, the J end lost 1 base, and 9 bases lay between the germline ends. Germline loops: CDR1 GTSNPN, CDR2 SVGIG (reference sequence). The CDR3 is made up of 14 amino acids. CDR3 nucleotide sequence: TGTGCCTGGAGTGTTGGGGGGCAGAACACTGAAGCTTTCTTT. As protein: CAWSVGGQNTEAFF. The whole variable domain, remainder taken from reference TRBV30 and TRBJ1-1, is SQTIHQWPATLVQPVGSPLSLECTVEGTSNPNLYWYRQAAGRGLQLLFYSVGIGQISSEVPQNLSASRPQDRQFILSSKKLLLSDSGFYLCAWSVGGQNTEAFFGQGTRLTVV.

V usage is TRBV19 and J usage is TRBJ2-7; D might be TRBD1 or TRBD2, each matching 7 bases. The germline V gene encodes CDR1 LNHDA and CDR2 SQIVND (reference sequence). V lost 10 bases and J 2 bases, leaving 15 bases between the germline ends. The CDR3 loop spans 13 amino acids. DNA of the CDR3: TGTGCCACCTCAGGGGGGGGCCCCTACGAGCAGTACTTC. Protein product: CATSGGGPYEQYF.

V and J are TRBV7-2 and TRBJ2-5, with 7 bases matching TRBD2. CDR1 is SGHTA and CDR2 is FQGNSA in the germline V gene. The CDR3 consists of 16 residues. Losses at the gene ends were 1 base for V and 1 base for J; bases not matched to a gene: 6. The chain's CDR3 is CASSLGGGPIQETQYF. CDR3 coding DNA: TGTGCCAGCAGCTTAGGGGGGGGACCGATCCAAGAGACCCAGTACTTC.

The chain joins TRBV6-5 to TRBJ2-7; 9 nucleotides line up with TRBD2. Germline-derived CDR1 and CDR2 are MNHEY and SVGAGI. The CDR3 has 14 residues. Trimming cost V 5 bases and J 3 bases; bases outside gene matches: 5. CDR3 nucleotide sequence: TGTGCCAGCAGTCCCGGGACTAGCTACTACGAGCAGTACTTC. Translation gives CASSPGTSYYEQYF.